These 17 T cell receptor beta chains were sequenced from one sample in a study of T cell changes during pregnancy in multiple sclerosis. Measured with immunoSEQ multiplex PCR; TCRdb has only the in-frame clones, and not every one. Among tens of thousands of clones listed, about 89% were seen once. Here the sequenced sample was peripheral blood, taken in the first trimester of pregnancy. These receptors all stem from a female donor in good health, enrolled as a control in a pregnancy study.

This chain links TRBV6-5 with TRBJ2-7; tentatively, D is TRBD2 (6 bases). Trimming stripped 6 bases from V and 4 bases from J, with 13 bases between. Per the germline V gene, CDR1 is MNHEY and CDR2 is SVGAGI. The CDR3 spans 13 residues. This CDR3 is CASRSGTRYEQYF. The CDR3 DNA reads TGTGCCAGCAGGTCTGGGACTCGGTACGAGCAGTACTTC.

The J gene is TRBJ2-1, the V gene TRBV4-2; the D gene is possibly TRBD2 (5 bases). Trimming removed 0 bases at V and 8 bases at J, with 5 bases between. Germline loops: CDR1 LGHNA, CDR2 YNFKEQ. This CDR3 has 12 amino acids. This chain's CDR3 is CASSQEEDEQFF. CDR3 coding DNA: TGTGCCAGCAGCCAAGAGGAGGATGAGCAGTTCTTC.

The genes are TRBV9 and TRBJ2-7; D remains unclear. Germline loops: CDR1 SGDLS, CDR2 YYNGEE. CDR3 length equals 16 residues. The germline V and J ends were trimmed by 0 bases and 0 bases, with 13 bases remaining between them. As DNA, the CDR3 is TGTGCCAGCAGCGTAGGAGCGACGCAAAACTCCTACGAGCAGTACTTC. Protein sequence: CASSVGATQNSYEQYF.

V and J are TRBV15 and TRBJ1-2, with 9 bases lining up with TRBD1. The V gene's germline CDR1 is LNHNV and CDR2 YYDKDF (reference sequence). The V and J ends lost 0 bases and 4 bases, in that order; junction bases with no gene match: 0. CDR3 size: 14 residues. The CDR3 nucleotides read TGTGCCACCAGCAGAGAGGACAGGGGCTATGGCTACACCTTC. Its translation is CATSREDRGYGYTF.

The chain couples TRBV10-2 to TRBJ1-4, with D unresolved. V shed 6 bases and J shed 1 base, with 6 bases lying between them. Per germline, CDR1 WSHSY and CDR2 SAAADI. The CDR3 length is 13 residues. CDR3 bases: TGCGCCAGCAGGAACAGAACTAATGAAAAACTGTTTTTT. This sequence encodes CASRNRTNEKLFF.

This sequence joins TRBV9 and TRBJ1-5; weak D call: TRBD1 (5 bases). The CDR3 has 14 amino acids. V lost 0 bases to trimming and J lost 4 bases, with 8 bases between them. Germline CDR1 is SGDLS and CDR2 is YYNGEE. As DNA, the CDR3 is TGTGCCAGCAGCGTAGGGGCAGGGAATCAGCCCCAGCATTTT. Protein: CASSVGAGNQPQHF.

This chain joins TRBV21-1 and TRBJ1-2. TRBV21-1 is termed a pseudogene. The length of the CDR3 is 15 residues. The CDR3 sequence is CASSQKRGVIDGYTF. Written as DNA, the CDR3 is TGTGCCAGCAGTCAAAAGCGGGGCGTGATAGATGGCTACACCTTC.

This chain uses TRBV11-1 with TRBJ2-5, with TRBD1 identical over 8 bases. V lost 5 bases, J lost 1 base, and 0 bases stayed unmatched. The germline V gene encodes CDR1 SGHAT and CDR2 FQDESV (reference sequence). This CDR3 comprises 13 residues. As DNA, the CDR3 is TGTGCCAGCAGCGGGACAGGCCAAGAGACCCAGTACTTC. Amino acid sequence: CASSGTGQETQYF.

This sequence joins TRBV27 and TRBJ2-2, with 9 bases identical to TRBD2. The CDR3 is 14 amino acids. CDR1 MNHEY and CDR2 SMNVEV come from the germline V gene (reference sequence). V shed 10 bases, J shed 5 bases, and the junction held 8 bases outside the gene matches. The CDR3 nucleotides read TGTGCCACGCGTGATGCGGGGGGGACCGGGGAGCTGTTTTTT. It translates to CATRDAGGTGELFF.

CDR3 DNA: TGTGCCAGCAGCGTAAGAGGTAGCTCTGGGGCCAACGTCCTGACTTTC. This encodes CASSVRGSSGANVLTF. V gene TRBV9 combines with J gene TRBJ2-6; D call uncertain. Per germline, CDR1 SGDLS and CDR2 YYNGEE. The CDR3 totals 16 residues. The V end was cut by 1 base, the J end by 0 bases, with 8 bases between.

This clone was detected only a few times. J is TRBJ1-4 and V is TRBV4-1, with a weak D call TRBD1 (6 bases). V was shortened by 1 base and J by 8 bases, with 14 bases between the two germline ends. The CDR3 contains 15 residues. CDR1 is MGHRA and CDR2 is YSYEKL in the germline V gene. CDR3: CASSQVGTGREKLFF. The CDR3 region has the DNA TGCGCCAGCAGCCAAGTTGGCACAGGGCGAGAAAAACTGTTTTTT.

The chain joins TRBV18 to TRBJ1-1; TRBD1 might be the D (5 bases). With 6 bases removed from V and 0 bases from J, the gap between germline ends came to 8 bases. Germline V gene data show CDR1 as KGHSH and CDR2 as LQKENI. The CDR3 is made up of 13 amino acids. CDR3 protein: CASSGALNTEAFF. In DNA form, the CDR3 reads TGTGCCAGCTCTGGGGCCCTGAACACTGAAGCTTTCTTT.

This clone was counted between two and nine times. This chain links TRBV5-1 with TRBJ2-6, with D possibly matching TRBD1 (5 bases). V was shortened by 1 base and J by 14 bases, with 19 bases between the two germline ends. Germline assignment: CDR1 SGHRS and CDR2 YFSETQ. CDR3 size: 15 residues. Here the CDR3 DNA reads TGCGCCAGCAGCTTGACACAGGTCCCCCGCCGTCTCCTGACTTTC. It translates to CASSLTQVPRRLLTF.

The rearrangement joins TRBV5-4 to TRBJ2-5; no definite D call. Trimming left V 3 bases short and J 5 bases short, with 14 bases between. CDR1 and CDR2 from the germline V gene are SGHNT and YYREEE (reference sequence). The CDR3 extends over 14 amino acids. The CDR3 loop reads CASSSAGIEETQYF. The CDR3 nucleotides read TGTGCCAGCAGCTCCGCCGGTATCGAGGAGACCCAGTACTTC.

The chain uses TRBV4-3 and TRBJ2-7; 9 bases fit TRBD2. This CDR3 is built from 16 residues. Germline CDR1 and CDR2: LGHNA and YSLEER. V gave up 1 base and J gave up 5 bases; unmatched junction bases: 9. The CDR3 nucleotides read TGCGCCAGCAGCCAAGGAATAGCGGGAGCAGGGCACGAGCAGTACTTC. Its protein is CASSQGIAGAGHEQYF.

The chain uses TRBV5-1 and TRBJ2-1; the D is unclear. CDR1 and CDR2 (germline): SGHRS, YFSETQ. Trimming took off 2 bases at V and 5 bases at J, with 8 bases between the two ends. The CDR3 has 13 residues. The chain's CDR3 is CASSFRENNEQFF. The CDR3 DNA reads as TGCGCCAGCAGCTTTCGAGAAAACAATGAGCAGTTCTTC. Full variable domain (rest looked up from reference TRBV5-1 and TRBJ2-1): KAGVTQTPRYLIKTRGQQVTLSCSPISGHRSVSWYQQTPGQGLQFLFEYFSETQRNKGNFPGRFSGRQFSNSRSEMNVSTLELGDSALYLCASSFRENNEQFFGPGTRLTVL.

The chain carries TRBV7-2 and TRBJ2-7; 7 nucleotides line up with TRBD2. The junction had 12 bases not matched to a gene; V was cut back by 2 bases and J by 2 bases. CDR1 and CDR2 from the germline V gene are SGHTA and FQGNSA. CDR3 size: 17 residues. CDR3 in DNA: TGTGCCAGCAGCTTAAGGGTTGTCGGCCGGGGGGCCTACGAGCAGTACTTC. Its translation: CASSLRVVGRGAYEQYF. Supplemented by reference TRBV7-2 and TRBJ2-7, the full variable domain reads GAGVSQSPSNKVTEKGKDVELRCDPISGHTALYWYRQSLGQGLEFLIYFQGNSAPDKSGLPSDRFSAERTGGSVSTLTIQRTQQEDSAVYLCASSLRVVGRGAYEQYFGPGTRLTVT.